This T cell receptor (beta chain) was sequenced in a study of shared clonotypes between healthy human individuals. General study points: Only blood was sampled, and tissue TCR repertoires likely differ from blood ones.

Assay: immunoSEQ multiplex PCR; the TCRdb copy retains only in-frame clones and omits some. The table includes roughly 2.4 million clones, almost 96% detected once. The CDR3 runs to 14 residues. Germline V gene lookup returns CDR1 SGHTA and CDR2 FQGNSA. V lost 6 bases and J lost 4; bases outside the gene matches: 8. Regarding this clone: Its antigen is not identified.

Sequenced input: naive CD4+ T cells sorted from blood. Indicated subset: CD45RA+ positively selected. This clonotype was sampled from a man aged 18 to 29 in good health. The gene calls are TRBV7-2 and TRBJ1-1; 7 bases align to TRBD1. DNA of the CDR3: TGTGCCAGCAGACTAATTACAGGGGTCACTGAAGCTTTCTTT. This translates into CASRLITGVTEAFF.